This is a list of T cell receptor beta chains from one sample in a study of T cell responses to AZD1222 COVID-19 vaccine. TCRdb's copy holds only in-frame clones and misses some; the assay was immunoSEQ multiplex PCR. The table has around 84,000 clones, around 91% seen once. Sequences were derived from peripheral blood, sampled on day 0 of AZD1222 vaccination. These TCRs come from an adult in good health. Each CDR3 is given with its conserved first and last residue. A D gene is named only where the DNA matches it firmly. For some rows the clone size is stated as once, few or many, or as a class when expanded; others skip it.

J gene,D gene,clone size,V gene,CDR3 DNA,CDR3 protein
TRBJ2-7,TRBD2,.,TRBV27,TGTGCCAGCAGCCCCAGCCTAGCGGGAGAGGACGAGCAGTACTTC,CASSPSLAGEDEQYF
TRBJ2-7,.,.,TRBV4-3,TGCGCCAGCAGCCAAGAAGACACCCGCTCCTACGAGCAGTACTTC,CASSQEDTRSYEQYF
TRBJ1-6,.,.,TRBV4-2,TGTGCCAGCAGCCCAGACGCCCATACGGGTTCACCCCTCCACTTT,CASSPDAHTGSPLHF
TRBJ2-3,TRBD2,.,TRBV30,TGTGCCTGGAGTAAAGCGGGAGCTGGAGATACGCAGTATTTT,CAWSKAGAGDTQYF
TRBJ1-4,.,.,TRBV7-5,TGTGCCAGAAGCCCGTCCCGGGACAGGGTTCTAGGTGAAAAACTGTTTTTT,CARSPSRDRVLGEKLFF
TRBJ1-5,.,.,TRBV6-5,TGTGCCAGCAGGCTACAGGGAGGCAATCAGCCCCAGCATTTT,CASRLQGGNQPQHF
TRBJ2-5,.,.,TRBV9,TGTGCCAGCAGCGTAGCTCTGGGGTTCCAAGAGACCCAGTACTTC,CASSVALGFQETQYF
TRBJ1-3,.,.,TRBV28,TGTGCCAGCCGATCTCTCCGCACCATGGCTGGAAACACCATATATTTT,CASRSLRTMAGNTIYF
TRBJ1-1,TRBD1,once,TRBV29-1,TGCAGCGGGGACAGGCACACTGAAGCTTTCTTT,CSGDRHTEAFF
TRBJ2-1,TRBD2,.,TRBV13,TGTGCCAGCAGCTCTTCCGGGGGGAGGAATGAGCAGTTCTTC,CASSSSGGRNEQFF
TRBJ1-3,.,.,TRBV29-1,TGCAGCGTTGGCCGGGACTCTGGAAACACCATATATTTT,CSVGRDSGNTIYF
TRBJ2-5,.,.,TRBV24-1,TGTGCCACCAGTTTCGGCAGTGAAGAGACCCAGTACTTC,CATSFGSEETQYF
TRBJ2-7,TRBD2,.,TRBV14,TGTGCCAGCAGCCCTTTTGGCGGGGGGGCCTACGAGCAGTACTTC,CASSPFGGGAYEQYF
TRBJ1-2,.,.,TRBV5-8,TGTGCCAGCAGCTTGTTAGAGGTCTTTGGCTACACCTTC,CASSLLEVFGYTF
TRBJ2-3,TRBD2,once,TRBV27,TGTGCCAGCAGTTTACTAGCGGGTAATAGTTATACGCAGTATTTT,CASSLLAGNSYTQYF
TRBJ2-7,TRBD2,.,TRBV5-6,TGTGCCAGCAGCTTCACAGGACTAGCAAAAGCCTACGAGCAGTACTTC,CASSFTGLAKAYEQYF
TRBJ2-7,.,.,TRBV5-6,TGTGCCAGCAGCTTGGGGCCTTACGCCTACGAGCAGTACTTC,CASSLGPYAYEQYF
TRBJ1-2,.,few,TRBV6-5,TGTGCCACCCGGACGACCCTCTATGGCTACACCTTC,CATRTTLYGYTF
TRBJ2-1,.,.,TRBV9,TGTGCCAGCAGCGGGGGGAGTCAACCAACCTACAATGAGCAGTTCTTC,CASSGGSQPTYNEQFF
TRBJ2-1,TRBD2,.,TRBV19,TGTGCCAGTAGTATTGGGGCCGGGACTCTGGGGGAGGGTGAGCAGTTCTTC,CASSIGAGTLGEGEQFF
TRBJ2-6,.,.,TRBV5-6,TGTGCCAGCAGCCCCGCAAGCGGGGCCAACGTCCTGACTTTC,CASSPASGANVLTF
TRBJ1-5,.,.,TRBV6-5,TGTGCCAGCATTCTATCCCTGGGCCAGCCCCAGCATTTT,CASILSLGQPQHF
TRBJ1-1,.,.,TRBV21-1,TGTGCCAGCAGCCAGAGGACTGAAGCTTTCTTT,CASSQRTEAFF
TRBJ1-5,TRBD1,.,TRBV2,TGTGCCAGCAGTGGTACAGGGGGTAGTCAGCCCCAGCATTTT,CASSGTGGSQPQHF
TRBJ2-2,TRBD2,.,TRBV6-2/TRBV6-3,TGTGCCAGCAGTCAGACGGGACTAGCTAACACCGGGGAGCTGTTTTTT,CASSQTGLANTGELFF
TRBJ2-7,TRBD2,.,TRBV7-6,TGTGCCAGCAGCTTAGGACTAGCGGGTGGTGCCGAGCAGTACTTC,CASSLGLAGGAEQYF
TRBJ2-3,.,.,TRBV5-1,TGCGCCAGCAGCTTTCCGGCGACAGTTGAGGGGGGCAAGGATACGCAGTATTTT,CASSFPATVEGGKDTQYF
TRBJ2-7,TRBD2,.,TRBV11-3,TGTGCCAGCAGCTTAGCGGGAGGGGATTACGAGCAGTACTTC,CASSLAGGDYEQYF
TRBJ1-2,.,.,TRBV2,TGTGCCAGCAGCGACACCATAAGGGACTATGGCTACACCTTC,CASSDTIRDYGYTF
TRBJ1-5,.,.,TRBV7-9,TGTGCCAGCAGCACAGATTGGGACCAGCCCCAGCATTTT,CASSTDWDQPQHF
TRBJ1-1,.,.,TRBV5-1,TGCGCCAGCAGCCGCACAGGCTCCACTGAAGCTTTCTTT,CASSRTGSTEAFF
TRBJ1-5,.,.,TRBV7-2,TGTGCCAGCAGCCCCCGGAAAGGGTTCAATCAGCCCCAGCATTTT,CASSPRKGFNQPQHF
TRBJ2-7,.,.,TRBV15,TGTGCCACCAGCAGAGATTTGCAAGACCCCTACGAGCAGTACTTC,CATSRDLQDPYEQYF
TRBJ1-4,TRBD1,.,TRBV28,TGTGCCAGCAGTTACGGACAGGTTATTAATGAAAAACTGTTTTTT,CASSYGQVINEKLFF
TRBJ2-7,TRBD1,few,TRBV2,TGTGCCAGCAGCCCCGTCGACAGGGGTACCTACGAGCAGTACTTC,CASSPVDRGTYEQYF
TRBJ1-2,TRBD1,.,TRBV29-1,TGCAGCGTCGCGTTTCAGGGGGACGGCTACACCTTC,CSVAFQGDGYTF
TRBJ2-1,.,.,TRBV11-2,TGTGCCAGCAGGGGCTCGTGGGACGATGAGCAGTTCTTC,CASRGSWDDEQFF
TRBJ2-5,.,.,TRBV5-1,TGCGCCAGCAGTCCCGGGTCACAAGAGACCCAGTACTTC,CASSPGSQETQYF